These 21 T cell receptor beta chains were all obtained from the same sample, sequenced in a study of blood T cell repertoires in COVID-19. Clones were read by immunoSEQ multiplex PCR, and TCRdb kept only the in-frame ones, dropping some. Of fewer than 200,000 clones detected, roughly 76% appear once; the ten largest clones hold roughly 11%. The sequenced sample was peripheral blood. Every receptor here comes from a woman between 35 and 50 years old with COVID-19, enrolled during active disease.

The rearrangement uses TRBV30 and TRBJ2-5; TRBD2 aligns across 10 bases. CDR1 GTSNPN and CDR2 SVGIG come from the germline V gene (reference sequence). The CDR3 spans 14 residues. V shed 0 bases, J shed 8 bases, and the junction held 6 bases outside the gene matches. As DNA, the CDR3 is TGTGCCTGGAGTGTAGGGACTAGCGCGTTTACCCAGTACTTC. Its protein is CAWSVGTSAFTQYF.

The CDR3 sequence is CASRPVGGDYNEQFF. CDR3 DNA sequence: TGTGCCAGCAGACCAGTCGGGGGGGATTACAATGAGCAGTTCTTC. The rearrangement joins TRBV9 to TRBJ2-1; 8 nucleotides match TRBD2. There are 15 residues in the CDR3. Germline V gives CDR1 SGDLS, CDR2 YYNGEE. Losses at the gene ends were 5 bases for V and 4 bases for J; bases not matched to a gene: 8.

The CDR3 protein is CASSLGGHGSPLHF. CDR3 sequence (DNA): TGTGCCAGCAGCTTGGGGGGGCACGGTTCACCCCTCCACTTT. The gene calls are TRBV5-5 and TRBJ1-6; the D gene is possibly TRBD1 (6 bases). Deletions cut 0 bases from V and 9 bases from J, with 10 bases between. The CDR3 is made up of 14 amino acids. Germline CDR1 reads SGHKS; CDR2 reads YYEKEE (reference sequence).

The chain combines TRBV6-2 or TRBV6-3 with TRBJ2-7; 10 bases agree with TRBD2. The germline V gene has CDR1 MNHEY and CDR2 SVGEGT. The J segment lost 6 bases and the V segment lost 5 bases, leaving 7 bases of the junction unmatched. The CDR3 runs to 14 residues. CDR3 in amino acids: CASSTLAGQREQYF. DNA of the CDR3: TGTGCCAGCAGTACACTAGCGGGGCAACGCGAGCAGTACTTC.

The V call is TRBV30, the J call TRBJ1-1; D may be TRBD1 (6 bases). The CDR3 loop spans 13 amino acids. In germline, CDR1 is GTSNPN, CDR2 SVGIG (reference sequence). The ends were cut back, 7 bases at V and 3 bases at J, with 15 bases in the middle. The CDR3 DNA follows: TGTGCCTTGAACCGGGACACCTACACTGAAGCTTTCTTT. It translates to CALNRDTYTEAFF.

This CDR3 reads CATSRGTSASTDTQYF. The DNA for the CDR3 is TGTGCCACCAGCAGGGGGACTAGCGCATCAACAGATACGCAGTATTTT. This rearrangement joins TRBV15 to TRBJ2-3, with 10 positions matching TRBD2. Germline trimming cut 3 bases from V and 3 bases from J; bases unmatched to any gene: 6. CDR1 is LNHNV, CDR2 YYDKDF, per germline (reference sequence). The CDR3 runs to 16 residues. The full variable domain, its missing parts supplied by reference TRBV15 and TRBJ2-3, is DAMVIQNPRYQVTQFGKPVTLSCSQTLNHNVMYWYQQKSSQAPKLLFHYYDKDFNNEADTPDNFQSRRPNTSFCFLDIRSPGLGDTAMYLCATSRGTSASTDTQYFGPGTRLTVL.

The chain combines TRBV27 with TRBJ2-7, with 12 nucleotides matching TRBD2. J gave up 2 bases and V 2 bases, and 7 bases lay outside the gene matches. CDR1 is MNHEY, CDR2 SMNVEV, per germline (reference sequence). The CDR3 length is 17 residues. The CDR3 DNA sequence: TGTGCCAGCAGTTTAAGACGGACTAGCGGGACGACCTACGAGCAGTACTTC. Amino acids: CASSLRRTSGTTYEQYF.

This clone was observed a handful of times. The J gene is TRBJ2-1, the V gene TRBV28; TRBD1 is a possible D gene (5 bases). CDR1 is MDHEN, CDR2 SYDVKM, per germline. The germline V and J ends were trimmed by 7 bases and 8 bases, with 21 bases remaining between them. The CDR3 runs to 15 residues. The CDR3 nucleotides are TGTGCCAGCATGTGGGGCCTCGAGAGAGACCATGAGCAGTTCTTC. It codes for CASMWGLERDHEQFF.

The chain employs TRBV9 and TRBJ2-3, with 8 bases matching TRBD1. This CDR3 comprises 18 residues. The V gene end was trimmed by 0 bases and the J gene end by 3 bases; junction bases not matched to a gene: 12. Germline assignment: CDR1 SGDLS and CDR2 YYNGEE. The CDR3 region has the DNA TGTGCCAGCAGCGTAGGACTCGGACAGGGAAGAAGTACAGATACGCAGTATTTT. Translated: CASSVGLGQGRSTDTQYF.

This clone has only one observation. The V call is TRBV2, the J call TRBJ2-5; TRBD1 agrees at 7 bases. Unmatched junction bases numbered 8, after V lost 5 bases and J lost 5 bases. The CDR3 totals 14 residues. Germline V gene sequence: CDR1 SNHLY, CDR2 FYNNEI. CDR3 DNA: TGTGCCAGCAGTAAAACAGGGGCCGGGGAGACCCAGTACTTC. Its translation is CASSKTGAGETQYF.

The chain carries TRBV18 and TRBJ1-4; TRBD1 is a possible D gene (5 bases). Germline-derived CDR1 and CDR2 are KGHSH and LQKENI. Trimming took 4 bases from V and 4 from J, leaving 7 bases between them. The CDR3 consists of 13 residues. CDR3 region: CASSQGLNEKLFF. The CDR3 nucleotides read TGTGCCAGCTCACAGGGGCTTAATGAAAAACTGTTTTTT.

The CDR3 sequence: CASSLQLIFYNEQFF. The CDR3 region has the DNA TGTGCCAGCAGCTTGCAACTAATATTTTACAATGAGCAGTTCTTC. This rearrangement joins TRBV7-2 to TRBJ2-1; D is ambiguous. This CDR3 region has 15 residues. V gave up 3 bases and J gave up 4 bases, with 13 bases separating them. Germline-derived CDR1 and CDR2 are SGHTA and FQGNSA.

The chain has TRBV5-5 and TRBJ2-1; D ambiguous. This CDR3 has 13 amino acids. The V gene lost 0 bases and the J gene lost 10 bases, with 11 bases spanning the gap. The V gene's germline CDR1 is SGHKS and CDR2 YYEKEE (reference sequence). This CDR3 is CASSLEDLEEQFF. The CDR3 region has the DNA TGTGCCAGCAGCTTGGAAGACCTAGAGGAGCAGTTCTTC.

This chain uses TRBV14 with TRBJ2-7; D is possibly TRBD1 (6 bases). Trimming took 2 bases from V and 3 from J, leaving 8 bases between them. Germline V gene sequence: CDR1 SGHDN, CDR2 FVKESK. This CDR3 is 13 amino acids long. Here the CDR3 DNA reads TGTGCCAGCAGCCAATTGACAGGCTACGAGCAGTACTTC. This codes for CASSQLTGYEQYF.

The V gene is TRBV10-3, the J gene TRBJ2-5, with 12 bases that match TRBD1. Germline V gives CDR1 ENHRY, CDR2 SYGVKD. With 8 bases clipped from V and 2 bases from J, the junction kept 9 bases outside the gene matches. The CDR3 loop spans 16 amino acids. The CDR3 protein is CAIGTGGVGGQETQYF. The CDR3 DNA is TGTGCCATCGGGACAGGGGGCGTAGGTGGACAAGAGACCCAGTACTTC.

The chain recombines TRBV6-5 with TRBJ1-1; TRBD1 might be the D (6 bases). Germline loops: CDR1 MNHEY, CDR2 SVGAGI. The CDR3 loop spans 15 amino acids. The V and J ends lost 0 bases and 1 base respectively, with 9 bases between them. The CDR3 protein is CASSYSDRPNTEAFF. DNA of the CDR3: TGTGCCAGCAGTTACTCCGACAGGCCGAACACTGAAGCTTTCTTT.

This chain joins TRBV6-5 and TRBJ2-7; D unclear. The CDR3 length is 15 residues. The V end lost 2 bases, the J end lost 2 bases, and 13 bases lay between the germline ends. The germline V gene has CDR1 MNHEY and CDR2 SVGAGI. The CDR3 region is CASSYKAGQAYEQYV. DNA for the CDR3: TGTGCCAGCAGTTACAAGGCAGGCCAAGCCTACGAGCAGTACGTC.

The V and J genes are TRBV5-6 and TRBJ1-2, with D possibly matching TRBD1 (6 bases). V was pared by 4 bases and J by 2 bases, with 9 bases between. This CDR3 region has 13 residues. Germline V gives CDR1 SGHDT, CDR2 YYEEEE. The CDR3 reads CASSLGQNYGYTF. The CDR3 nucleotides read TGTGCCAGCAGCCTAGGACAGAACTATGGCTACACCTTC. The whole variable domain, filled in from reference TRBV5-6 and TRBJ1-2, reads DAGVTQSPTHLIKTRGQQVTLRCSPKSGHDTVSWYQQALGQGPQFIFQYYEEEERQRGNFPDRFSGHQFPNYSSELNVNALLLGDSALYLCASSLGQNYGYTFGSGTRLTVV.

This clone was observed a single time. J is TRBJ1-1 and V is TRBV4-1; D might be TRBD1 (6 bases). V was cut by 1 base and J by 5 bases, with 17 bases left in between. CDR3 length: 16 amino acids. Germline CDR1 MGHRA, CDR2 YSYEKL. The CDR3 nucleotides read TGCGCCAGCAGCCAAGGGGCAACAGGGTGGGTTACTGAAGCTTTCTTT. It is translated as CASSQGATGWVTEAFF.

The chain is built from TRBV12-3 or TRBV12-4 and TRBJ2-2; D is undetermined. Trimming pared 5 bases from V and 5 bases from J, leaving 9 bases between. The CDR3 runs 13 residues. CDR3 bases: TGTGCCAGCAGTCCAACCGGGACCGGGGAGCTGTTTTTT. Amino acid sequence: CASSPTGTGELFF.

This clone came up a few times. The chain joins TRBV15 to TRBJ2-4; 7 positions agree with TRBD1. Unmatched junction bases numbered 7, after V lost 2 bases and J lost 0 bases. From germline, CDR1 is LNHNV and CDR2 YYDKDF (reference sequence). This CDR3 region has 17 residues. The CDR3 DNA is TGTGCCACCAGCAGACTGGGACAGAGCGAAGCCAAAAACATTCAGTACTTC. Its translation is CATSRLGQSEAKNIQYF.